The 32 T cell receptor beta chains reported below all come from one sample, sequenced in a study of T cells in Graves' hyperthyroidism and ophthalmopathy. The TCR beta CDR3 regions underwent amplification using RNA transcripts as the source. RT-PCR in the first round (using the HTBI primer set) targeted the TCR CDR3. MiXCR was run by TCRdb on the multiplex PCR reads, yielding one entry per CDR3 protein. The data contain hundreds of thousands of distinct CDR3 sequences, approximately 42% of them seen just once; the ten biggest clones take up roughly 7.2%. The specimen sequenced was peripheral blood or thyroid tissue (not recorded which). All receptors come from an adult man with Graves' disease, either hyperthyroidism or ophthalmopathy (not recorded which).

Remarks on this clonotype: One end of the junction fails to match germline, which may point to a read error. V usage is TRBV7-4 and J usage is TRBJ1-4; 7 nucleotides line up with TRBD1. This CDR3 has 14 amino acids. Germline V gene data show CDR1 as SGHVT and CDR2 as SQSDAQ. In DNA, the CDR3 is TGCGCCAGCAGCCAAAGACAGGGTAGTGAAAAACTGTTTTTT. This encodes CASSQRQGSEKLFF.

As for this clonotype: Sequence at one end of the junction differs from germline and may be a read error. This chain's CDR3 is CASSLGSSYGQYF. The CDR3 DNA reads as TGTGCCAGCAGCTTAGGTAGCTCCTACGGGCAGTACTTC. The V call is TRBV7-9, the J call TRBJ2-7; D remains unclear. The CDR3 has 13 residues. Germline V CDR1 and CDR2: SEHNR, FQNEAQ (reference sequence).

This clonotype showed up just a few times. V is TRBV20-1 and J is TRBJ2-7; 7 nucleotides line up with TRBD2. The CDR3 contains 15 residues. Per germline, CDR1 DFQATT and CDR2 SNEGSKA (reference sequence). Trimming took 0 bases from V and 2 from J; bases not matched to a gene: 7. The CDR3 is CSARDRGRETYEQYF. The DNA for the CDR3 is TGCAGTGCTAGAGACAGAGGGCGGGAGACCTACGAGCAGTACTTC.

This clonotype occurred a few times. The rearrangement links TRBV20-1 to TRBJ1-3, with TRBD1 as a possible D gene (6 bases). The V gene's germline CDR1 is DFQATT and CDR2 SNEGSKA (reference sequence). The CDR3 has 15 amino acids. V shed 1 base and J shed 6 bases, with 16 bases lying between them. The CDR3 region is CSARVVGAGENTIYF. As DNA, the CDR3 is TGCAGTGCTAGAGTAGTGGGGGCCGGAGAAAACACCATATATTTT.

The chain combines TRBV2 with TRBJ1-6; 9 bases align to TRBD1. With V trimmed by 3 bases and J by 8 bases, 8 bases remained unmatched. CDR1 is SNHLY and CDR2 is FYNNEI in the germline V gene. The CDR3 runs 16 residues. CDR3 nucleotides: TGTGCCAGCAGTGATTTCGGGACAGGGATCGATTCACCCCTCCACTTT. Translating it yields CASSDFGTGIDSPLHF.

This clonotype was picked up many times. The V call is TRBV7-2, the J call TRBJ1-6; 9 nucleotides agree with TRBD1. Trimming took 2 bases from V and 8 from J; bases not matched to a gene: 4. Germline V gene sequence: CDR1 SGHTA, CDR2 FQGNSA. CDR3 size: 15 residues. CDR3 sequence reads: CASSLRTGADSPLHF. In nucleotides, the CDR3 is TGTGCCAGCAGCTTACGGACAGGGGCTGATTCACCCCTCCACTTT.

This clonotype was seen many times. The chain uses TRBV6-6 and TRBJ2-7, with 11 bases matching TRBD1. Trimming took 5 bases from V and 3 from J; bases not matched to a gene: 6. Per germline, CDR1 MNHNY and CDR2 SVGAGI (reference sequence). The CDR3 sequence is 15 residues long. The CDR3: CASSQTGTGGYEQYF. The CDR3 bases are TGTGCCAGCAGTCAAACCGGGACAGGGGGCTACGAGCAGTACTTC.

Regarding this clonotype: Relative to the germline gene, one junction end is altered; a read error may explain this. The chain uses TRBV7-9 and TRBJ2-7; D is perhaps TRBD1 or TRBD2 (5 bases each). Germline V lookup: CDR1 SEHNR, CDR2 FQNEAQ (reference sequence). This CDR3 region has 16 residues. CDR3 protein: CASSPPGDQGPYEQYF. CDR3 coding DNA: TGCGCCAGCAGCCCACCCGGGGACCAGGGACCCTACGAGCAGTACTTC.

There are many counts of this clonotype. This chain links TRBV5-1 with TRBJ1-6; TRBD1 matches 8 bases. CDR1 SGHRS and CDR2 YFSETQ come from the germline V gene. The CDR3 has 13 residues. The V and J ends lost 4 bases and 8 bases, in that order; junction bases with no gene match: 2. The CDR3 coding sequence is TGCGCCAGCAGCCCGGACAGGGATTCACCCCTCCACTTT. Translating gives CASSPDRDSPLHF.

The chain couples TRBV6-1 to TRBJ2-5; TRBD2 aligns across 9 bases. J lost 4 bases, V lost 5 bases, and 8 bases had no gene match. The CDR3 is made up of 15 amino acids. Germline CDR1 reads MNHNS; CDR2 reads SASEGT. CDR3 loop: CASSTPLAGAETQYF. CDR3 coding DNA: TGTGCCAGCAGTACCCCCTTAGCGGGAGCAGAGACCCAGTACTTC.

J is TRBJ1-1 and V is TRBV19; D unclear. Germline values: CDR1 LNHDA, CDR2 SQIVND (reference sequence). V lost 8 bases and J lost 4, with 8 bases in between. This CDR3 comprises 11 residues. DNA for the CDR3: TGTGCCAGTGGGGTGGGCACTGAAGCTTTCTTT. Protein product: CASGVGTEAFF.

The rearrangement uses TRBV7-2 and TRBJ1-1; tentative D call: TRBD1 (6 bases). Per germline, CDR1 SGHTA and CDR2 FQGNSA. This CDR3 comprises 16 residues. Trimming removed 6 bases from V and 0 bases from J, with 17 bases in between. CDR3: CASSFGGGEMNTEAFF. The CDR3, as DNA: TGTGCCAGCAGTTTTGGGGGGGGCGAGATGAACACTGAAGCTTTCTTT.

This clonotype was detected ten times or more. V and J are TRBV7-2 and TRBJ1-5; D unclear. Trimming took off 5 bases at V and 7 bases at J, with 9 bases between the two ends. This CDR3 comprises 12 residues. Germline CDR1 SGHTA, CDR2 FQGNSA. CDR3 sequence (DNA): TGTGCCAGCAGCCAAGTGGGACAGCCCCAGCATTTT. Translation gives CASSQVGQPQHF.

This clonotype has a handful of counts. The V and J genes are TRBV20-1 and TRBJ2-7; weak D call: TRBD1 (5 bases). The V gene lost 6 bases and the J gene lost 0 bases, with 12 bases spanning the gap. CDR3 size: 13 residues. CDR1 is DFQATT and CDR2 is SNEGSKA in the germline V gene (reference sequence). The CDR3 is CSAPDRSSYEQYF. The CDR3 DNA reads TGCAGTGCGCCCGACAGAAGCTCCTACGAGCAGTACTTC.

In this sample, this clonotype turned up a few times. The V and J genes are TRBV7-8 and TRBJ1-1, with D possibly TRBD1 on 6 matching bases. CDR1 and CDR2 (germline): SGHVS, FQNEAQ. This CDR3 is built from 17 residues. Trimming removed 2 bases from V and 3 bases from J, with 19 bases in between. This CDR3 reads CASSLTAHTGPYTEAFF. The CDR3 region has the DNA TGTGCCAGCAGCTTAACCGCACACACAGGGCCGTACACTGAAGCTTTCTTT. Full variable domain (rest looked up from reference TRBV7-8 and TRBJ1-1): GAGVSQSPRYKVAKRGQDVALRCDPISGHVSLFWYQQALGQGPEFLTYFQNEAQLDKSGLPSDRFFAERPEGSVSTLKIQRTQQEDSAVYLCASSLTAHTGPYTEAFFGQGTRLTVV.

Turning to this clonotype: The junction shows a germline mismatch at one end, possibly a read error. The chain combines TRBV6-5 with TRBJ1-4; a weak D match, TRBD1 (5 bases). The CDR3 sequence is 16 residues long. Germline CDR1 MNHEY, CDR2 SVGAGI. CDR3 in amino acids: CASSYEGPATNEKLLF. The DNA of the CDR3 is TGTGCCAGCAGTTACGAGGGGCCTGCAACTAATGAAAAACTGCTTTTT.

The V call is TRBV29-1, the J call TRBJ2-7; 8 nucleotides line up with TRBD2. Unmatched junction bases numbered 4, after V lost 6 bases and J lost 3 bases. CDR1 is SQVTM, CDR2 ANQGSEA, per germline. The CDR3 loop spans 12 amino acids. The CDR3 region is CSVAGVLYEQYF. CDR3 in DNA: TGCAGCGTAGCGGGAGTGCTCTACGAGCAGTACTTC.

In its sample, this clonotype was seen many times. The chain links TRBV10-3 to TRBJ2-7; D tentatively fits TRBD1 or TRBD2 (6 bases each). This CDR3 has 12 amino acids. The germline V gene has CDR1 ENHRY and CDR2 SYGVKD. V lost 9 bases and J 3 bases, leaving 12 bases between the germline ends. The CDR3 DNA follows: TGTGCCATGGGAGGACAGCTCTACGAGCAGTACTTC. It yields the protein CAMGGQLYEQYF.

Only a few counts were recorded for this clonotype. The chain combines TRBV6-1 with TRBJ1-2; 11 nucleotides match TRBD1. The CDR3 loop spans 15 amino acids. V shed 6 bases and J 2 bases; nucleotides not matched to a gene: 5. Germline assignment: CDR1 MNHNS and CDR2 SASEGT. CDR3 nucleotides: TGTGCCAGCAGGACAGGACAGGGGGCAAACTATGGCTACACCTTC. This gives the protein CASRTGQGANYGYTF.

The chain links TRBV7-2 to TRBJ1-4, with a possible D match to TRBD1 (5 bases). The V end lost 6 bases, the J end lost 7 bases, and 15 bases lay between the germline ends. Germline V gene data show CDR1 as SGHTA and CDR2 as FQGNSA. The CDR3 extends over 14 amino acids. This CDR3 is CASRRPGTSEKLFF. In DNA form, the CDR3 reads TGTGCCAGCAGACGACCCGGGACCTCTGAAAAACTGTTTTTT.

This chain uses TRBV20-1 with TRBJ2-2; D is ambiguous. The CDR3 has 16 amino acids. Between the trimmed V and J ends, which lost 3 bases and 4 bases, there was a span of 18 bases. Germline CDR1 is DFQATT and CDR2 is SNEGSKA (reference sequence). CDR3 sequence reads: CSASPPGRLGTGELFF. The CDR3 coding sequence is TGCAGTGCTAGCCCCCCCGGGCGGTTGGGCACCGGGGAGCTGTTTTTT.

CDR3 protein: CASSSATGLPNYGYTF. The DNA of the CDR3 is TGTGCCAGCAGTTCGGCGACAGGGCTACCAAACTATGGCTACACCTTC. This sequence joins TRBV6-5 and TRBJ1-2; TRBD1 matches 7 bases. Germline CDR1 MNHEY, CDR2 SVGAGI. Unmatched junction bases numbered 10, after V lost 4 bases and J lost 2 bases. CDR3 size: 16 residues.

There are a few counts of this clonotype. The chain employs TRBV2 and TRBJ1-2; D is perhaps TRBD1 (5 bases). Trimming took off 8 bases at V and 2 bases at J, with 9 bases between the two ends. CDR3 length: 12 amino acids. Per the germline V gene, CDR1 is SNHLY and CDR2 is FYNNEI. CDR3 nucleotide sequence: TGTGCCAGCGGGACGAAAAACTATGGCTACACCTTC. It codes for CASGTKNYGYTF.

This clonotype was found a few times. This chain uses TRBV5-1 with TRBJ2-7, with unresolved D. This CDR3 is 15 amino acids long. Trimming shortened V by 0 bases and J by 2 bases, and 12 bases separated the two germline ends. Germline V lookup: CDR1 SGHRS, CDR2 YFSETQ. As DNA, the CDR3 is TGCGCCAGCAGCTTGGTTTTCGGATCGACCTACGAGCAGTACTTC. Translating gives CASSLVFGSTYEQYF.

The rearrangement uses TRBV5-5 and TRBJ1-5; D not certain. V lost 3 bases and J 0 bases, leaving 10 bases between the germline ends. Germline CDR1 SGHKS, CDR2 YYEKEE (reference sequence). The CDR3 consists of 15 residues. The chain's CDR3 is CASSSWTDSNQPQHF. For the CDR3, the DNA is TGTGCCAGCAGCTCCTGGACGGATAGCAATCAGCCCCAGCATTTT.

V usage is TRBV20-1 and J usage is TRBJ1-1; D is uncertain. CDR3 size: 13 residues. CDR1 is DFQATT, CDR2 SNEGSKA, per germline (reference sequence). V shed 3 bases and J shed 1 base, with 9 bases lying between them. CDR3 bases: TGCAGTGCTAGGGGCGACCCGAACACTGAAGCTTTCTTT. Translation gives CSARGDPNTEAFF.

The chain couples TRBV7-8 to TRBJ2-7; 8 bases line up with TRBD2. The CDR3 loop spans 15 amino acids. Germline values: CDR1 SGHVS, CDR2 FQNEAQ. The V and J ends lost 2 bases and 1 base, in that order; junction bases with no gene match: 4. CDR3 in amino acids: CASSLMSSGSYEQYF. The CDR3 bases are TGTGCCAGCAGCTTAATGTCTAGCGGGTCCTACGAGCAGTACTTC.

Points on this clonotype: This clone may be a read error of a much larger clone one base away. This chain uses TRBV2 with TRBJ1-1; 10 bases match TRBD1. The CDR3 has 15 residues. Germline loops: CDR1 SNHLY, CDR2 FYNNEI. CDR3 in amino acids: CASSGQGAMNTGAFF. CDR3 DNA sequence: TGTGCCAGCAGTGGACAGGGGGCTATGAACACTGGAGCTTTCTTT.

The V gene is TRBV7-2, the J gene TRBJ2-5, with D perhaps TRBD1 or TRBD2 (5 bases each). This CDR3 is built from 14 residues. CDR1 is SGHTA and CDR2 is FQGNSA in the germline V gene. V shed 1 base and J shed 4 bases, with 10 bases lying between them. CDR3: CASSLDSGTETQYF. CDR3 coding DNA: TGTGCCAGCAGCTTAGATTCAGGGACAGAGACCCAGTACTTC.

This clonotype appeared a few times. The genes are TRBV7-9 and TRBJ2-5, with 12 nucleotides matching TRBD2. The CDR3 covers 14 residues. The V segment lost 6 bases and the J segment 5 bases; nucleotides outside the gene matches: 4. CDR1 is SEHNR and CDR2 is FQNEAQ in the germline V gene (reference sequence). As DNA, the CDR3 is TGTGCCAGCAGTCCTAGCGGGAGGGGGGAGACCCAGTACTTC. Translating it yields CASSPSGRGETQYF.

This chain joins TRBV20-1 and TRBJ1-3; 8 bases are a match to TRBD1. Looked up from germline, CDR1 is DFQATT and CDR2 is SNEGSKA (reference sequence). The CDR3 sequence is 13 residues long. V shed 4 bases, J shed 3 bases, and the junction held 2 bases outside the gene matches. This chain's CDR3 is CSAMDRVGNTIYF. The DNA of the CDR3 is TGCAGTGCTATGGACAGGGTTGGAAACACCATATATTTT.

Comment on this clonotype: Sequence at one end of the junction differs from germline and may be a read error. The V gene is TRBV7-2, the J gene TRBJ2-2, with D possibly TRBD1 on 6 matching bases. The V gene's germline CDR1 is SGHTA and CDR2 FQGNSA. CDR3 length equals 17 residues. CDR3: CASSFLSGTPHTGKLFF. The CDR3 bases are TGTGCCAGCAGCTTTCTATCCGGGACACCCCACACCGGGAAGCTGTTTTTT.